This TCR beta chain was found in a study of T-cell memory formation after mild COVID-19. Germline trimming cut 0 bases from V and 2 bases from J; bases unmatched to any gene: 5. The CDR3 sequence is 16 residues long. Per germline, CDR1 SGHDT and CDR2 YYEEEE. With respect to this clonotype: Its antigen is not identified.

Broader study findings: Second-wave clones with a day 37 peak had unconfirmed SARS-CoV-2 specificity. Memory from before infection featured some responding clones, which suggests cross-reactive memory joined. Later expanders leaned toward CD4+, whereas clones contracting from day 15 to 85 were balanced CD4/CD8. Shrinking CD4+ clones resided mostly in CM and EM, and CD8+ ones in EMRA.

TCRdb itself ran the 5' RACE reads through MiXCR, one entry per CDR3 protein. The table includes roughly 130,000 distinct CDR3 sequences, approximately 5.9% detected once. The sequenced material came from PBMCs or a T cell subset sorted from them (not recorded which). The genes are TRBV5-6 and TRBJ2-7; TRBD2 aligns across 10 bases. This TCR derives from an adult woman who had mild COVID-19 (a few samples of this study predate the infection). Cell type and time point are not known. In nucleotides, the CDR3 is TGTGCCAGCAGCTTGGCCGGGACTAGCGTGCCCTACGAGCAGTACTTC. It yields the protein CASSLAGTSVPYEQYF.